This TCR beta chain originates from a study of blood T cell repertoires in COVID-19. TCRdb keeps only in-frame clones here, not all; method: immunoSEQ multiplex PCR. The sample lists 55,000 to 65,000 clones, over 75% occurring once. Trimming removed 2 bases from V and 3 bases from J, with 14 bases in between. The length of the CDR3 is 15 residues. CDR1 is MNHNS and CDR2 is SASEGT in the germline V gene. What was sequenced was peripheral blood. This chain uses TRBV6-1 with TRBJ2-7, with D possibly being TRBD2 (6 bases). The receptor's source is a man at least 80 years old in a cohort sampled during active COVID-19. CDR3 sequence: CASSESRLANYEQYF. The CDR3 DNA reads TGTGCCAGCAGTGAAAGTAGGCTAGCGAACTACGAGCAGTACTTC.